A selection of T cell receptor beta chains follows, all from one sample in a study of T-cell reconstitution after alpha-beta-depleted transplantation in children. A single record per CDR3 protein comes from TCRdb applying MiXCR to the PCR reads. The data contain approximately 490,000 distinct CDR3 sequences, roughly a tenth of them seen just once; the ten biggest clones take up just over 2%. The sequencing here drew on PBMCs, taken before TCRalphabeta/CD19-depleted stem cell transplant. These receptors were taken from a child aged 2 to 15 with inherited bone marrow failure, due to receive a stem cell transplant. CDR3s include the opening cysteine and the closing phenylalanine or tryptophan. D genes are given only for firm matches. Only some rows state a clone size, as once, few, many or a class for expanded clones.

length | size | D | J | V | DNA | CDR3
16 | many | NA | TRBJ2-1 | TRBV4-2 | TGTGCCAGCAGCCAAGAGGGGGGACGTCCGGGCAATGAGCAGTTCTTC | CASSQEGGRPGNEQFF
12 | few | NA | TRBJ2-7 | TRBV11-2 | TGTGCCAGCAGCTTAACTCAATACGAGCAGTACTTC | CASSLTQYEQYF
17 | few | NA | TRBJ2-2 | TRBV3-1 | TGTGCCAGCAGCCAAACTGGTCGCGGGATGAACACCGGGGAGCTGTTTTTT | CASSQTGRGMNTGELFF
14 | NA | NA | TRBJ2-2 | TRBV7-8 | TGTGCCAGCGGGTCCAGGGTGAACACCGGGGAGCTGTTTTTT | CASGSRVNTGELFF
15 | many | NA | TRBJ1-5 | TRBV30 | TGTGCCTGGAGTGGCAGGGGAGGTGACAATCAGCCCCAGCATTTT | CAWSGRGGDNQPQHF
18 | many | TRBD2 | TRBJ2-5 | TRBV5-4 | TGTGCCAGCAGCTTGGCGACTAGCGGGAGGCGGTACCAAGAGACCCAGTACTTC | CASSLATSGRRYQETQYF
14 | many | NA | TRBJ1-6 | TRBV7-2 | TGTGCCAGCAGCTTATGGGCAGCTCGCTCACCCCTCCACTTT | CASSLWAARSPLHF
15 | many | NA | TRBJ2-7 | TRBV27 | TGTGCCAGCAGCCAAAGGCAGGGGCGAACCTACGAGCAGTACTTC | CASSQRQGRTYEQYF
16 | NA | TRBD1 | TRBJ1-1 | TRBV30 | TGTGCCTGGAGAGGTTCCCAGACAGGGCTCTACACTGAAGCTTTCTTT | CAWRGSQTGLYTEAFF
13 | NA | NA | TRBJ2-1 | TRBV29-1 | TGCAGCGTAGATGACAGCTCCTACAATGAGCAGTTCTTC | CSVDDSSYNEQFF
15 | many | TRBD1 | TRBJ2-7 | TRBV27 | TGTGCCAGCAGCAAATGGACAGGGAGCTCCTACGAGCAGTACTTC | CASSKWTGSSYEQYF
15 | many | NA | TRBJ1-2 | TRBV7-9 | TGTGCCAGCAGGCTTAACAGGGTGGCAGACTATGGCTACACCTTC | CASRLNRVADYGYTF
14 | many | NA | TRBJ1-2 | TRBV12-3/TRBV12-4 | TGTGCCAGCAGTTTAGGCGCAGGACTCTATGGCTACACCTTC | CASSLGAGLYGYTF
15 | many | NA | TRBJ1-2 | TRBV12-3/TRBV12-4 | TGTGCCAGCAGGAGCAGTCAGGGATTATTCTATGGCTACACCTTC | CASRSSQGLFYGYTF
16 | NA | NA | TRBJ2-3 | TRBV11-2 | TGTGCCAGCAGCTTTCTCAACGACGGGAGCACAGATACGCAGTATTTT | CASSFLNDGSTDTQYF
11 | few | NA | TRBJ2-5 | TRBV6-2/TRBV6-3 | TGTGCCAGCACCGATCTGGAGACCCAGTACTTC | CASTDLETQYF
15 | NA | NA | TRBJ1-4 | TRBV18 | TGTGCCAGCTCACCACCCGGCCAGTTGGGGGAAAAACTGTTTTTT | CASSPPGQLGEKLFF
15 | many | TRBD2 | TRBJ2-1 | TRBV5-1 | TGCGCCAGCAGCTACCGGACTAGCGGTTACAATGAGCAGTTCTTC | CASSYRTSGYNEQFF
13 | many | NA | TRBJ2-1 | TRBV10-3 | TGTGCCATACTATACGACCGGGGGAATGAGCAGTTCTTC | CAILYDRGNEQFF
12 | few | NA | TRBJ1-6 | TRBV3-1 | TGTGCCAGTCGACAGGAGGGTTCACCCCTCCACTTT | CASRQEGSPLHF
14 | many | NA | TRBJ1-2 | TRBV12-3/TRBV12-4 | TGTGCCAGCAGTTCGGCAGGTGGGGTAGGGGGCTACACCTTC | CASSSAGGVGGYTF
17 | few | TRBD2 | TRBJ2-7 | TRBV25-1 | TGTGCCAGCAGTGAATCAGAGCGGACTAGCGGTAAATACGAGCAGTACTTC | CASSESERTSGKYEQYF
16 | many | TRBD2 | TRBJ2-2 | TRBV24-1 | TGTGCCACCAGTGATGCGGGAGCGGTCGACACCGGGGAGCTGTTTTTT | CATSDAGAVDTGELFF
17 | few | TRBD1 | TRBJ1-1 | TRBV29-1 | TGCAGCGTTGAAGCCGTGGGTGGCAGGGGGGAAAACACTGAAGCTTTCTTT | CSVEAVGGRGENTEAFF
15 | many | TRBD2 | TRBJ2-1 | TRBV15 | TGTGCCACCAGCAGAGATCTAGCGGGATTAAATGAGCAGTTCTTC | CATSRDLAGLNEQFF
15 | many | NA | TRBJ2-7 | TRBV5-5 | TGTGCCAGCAGCGCGGGGGCGGGATGGTACTACGAGCAGTACTTC | CASSAGAGWYYEQYF
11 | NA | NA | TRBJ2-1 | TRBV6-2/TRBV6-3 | TGTGCCAGCAGTTACCCGGGATTCCAGTTCTTC | CASSYPGFQFF
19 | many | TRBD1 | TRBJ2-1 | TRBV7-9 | TGTGCCAGCAGCGGCCTGGGACAGGAGAATTCTAGCTCCTACAATGAGCAGTTCTTC | CASSGLGQENSSSYNEQFF
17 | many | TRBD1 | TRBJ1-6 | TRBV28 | TGTGCCAGCAGCCCCTGGACAGGGAGCTCCTATAATTCACCCCTCCACTTT | CASSPWTGSSYNSPLHF
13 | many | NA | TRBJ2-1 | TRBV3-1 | TGTGCCAGCAGCCAAGTCGCGGGACGGCGGCAGTTCTTC | CASSQVAGRRQFF
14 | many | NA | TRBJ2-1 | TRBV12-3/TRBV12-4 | TGTGCCAGCAGTCTCCTCACAGGGTCCGGTGAGCAGTTCTTC | CASSLLTGSGEQFF
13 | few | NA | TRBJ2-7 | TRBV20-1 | TGCAGTGCTAGGGCGGACGTGGCCTACGAGCAGTACTTC | CSARADVAYEQYF
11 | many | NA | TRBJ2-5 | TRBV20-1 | TGCAGTGCCCGGGACAAAGAGACCCAGTACTTC | CSARDKETQYF
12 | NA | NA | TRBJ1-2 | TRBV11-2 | TGTGCCAGCAGCTTAGAAGGGCATGGCTACACCTTC | CASSLEGHGYTF
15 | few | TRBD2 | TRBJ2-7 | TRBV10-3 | TGTGCCATCAGTGAGCCGCTAGCGGGCTCCTACGAGCAGTACTTC | CAISEPLAGSYEQYF
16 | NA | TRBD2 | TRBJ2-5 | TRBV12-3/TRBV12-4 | TGTGCCAGCAGTTCTCGACTAGCGGCCGACCGAGAGACCCAGTACTTC | CASSSRLAADRETQYF
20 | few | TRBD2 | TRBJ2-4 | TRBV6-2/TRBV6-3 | TGTGCCAGCCCTCCGAAAGCCTATACTAAGCGGGATCTAGCCAAAAACATTCAGTACTTC | CASPPKAYTKRDLAKNIQYF
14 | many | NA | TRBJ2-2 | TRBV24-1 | TGTGCCACCAGTGACCAGACGGGCGCCGGGGAGCTGTTTTTT | CATSDQTGAGELFF
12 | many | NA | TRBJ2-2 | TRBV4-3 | TGCGCCAGCAGCCAAGATGGCGGGGAGCTGTTTTTT | CASSQDGGELFF
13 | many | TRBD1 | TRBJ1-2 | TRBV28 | TGTGCCAGCAGTTTCGACAGGGTCTATGGCTACACCTTC | CASSFDRVYGYTF
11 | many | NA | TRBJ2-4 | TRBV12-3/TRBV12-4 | TGTGCCAGCGGTAAGAGAGACATTCAGTACTTC | CASGKRDIQYF
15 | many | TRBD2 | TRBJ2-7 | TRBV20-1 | TGCAGTGCCACCGTTAGCGGGGGCAGCCCCTACGAGCAGTACTTC | CSATVSGGSPYEQYF
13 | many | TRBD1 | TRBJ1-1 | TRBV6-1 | TGTGCCAGCATGGGACAGATGAACACTGAAGCTTTCTTT | CASMGQMNTEAFF
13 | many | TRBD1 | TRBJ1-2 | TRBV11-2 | TGTGCCAGCAGCTTATCGACAGGGGATGGCTACACCTTC | CASSLSTGDGYTF
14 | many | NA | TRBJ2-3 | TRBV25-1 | TGTGCCAGCACCCTCTCAATATCGGGGGATACGCAGTATTTT | CASTLSISGDTQYF
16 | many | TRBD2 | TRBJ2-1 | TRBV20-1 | TGCAGTGCTAGAGGGGTAGCGGGAGAAATTTACAATGAGCAGTTCTTC | CSARGVAGEIYNEQFF